The 22 T cell receptor beta chains reported below all come from one sample, sequenced in a study of T cells after yellow fever vaccination. A single record per CDR3 protein comes from TCRdb applying MiXCR to the 5' RACE reads. The table shows hundreds of thousands of distinct CDR3 sequences, with roughly an eighth occurring only once. The sample was CD4+ T cells sorted from PBMCs, taken 15 days after the yellow fever booster vaccination. These receptor sequences come from a man between 18 and 29 years old who received the YFV17D yellow fever vaccine.

This rearrangement joins TRBV2 to TRBJ1-1; perhaps TRBD1 as D (6 bases). CDR3 length: 14 amino acids. V was trimmed by 2 bases and J by 4 bases, leaving 11 bases between them. CDR1 and CDR2 from the germline V gene are SNHLY and FYNNEI. The CDR3 sequence: CASSENGGGTEAFF. For the CDR3, the DNA is TGTGCCAGCAGTGAAAACGGAGGGGGCACTGAAGCTTTCTTT.

V usage is TRBV30 and J usage is TRBJ1-5; TRBD1 agrees at 8 bases. The germline CDR1 and CDR2 sequences are GTSNPN and SVGIG (reference sequence). V was pared by 4 bases and J by 3 bases, with 5 bases of the junction left unmatched. The CDR3 consists of 14 residues. As DNA, the CDR3 is TGTGCCTGGAATAGACAGGGGTTCAATCAGCCCCAGCATTTT. Encoded protein: CAWNRQGFNQPQHF.

This clonotype was detected once. The V and J genes are TRBV18 and TRBJ1-2; D gene ambiguous. CDR3 size: 16 residues. The V gene's germline CDR1 is KGHSH and CDR2 LQKENI. V was cut by 0 bases and J by 0 bases, with 11 bases left in between. This chain's CDR3 is CASSPPFSRTNYGYTF. The CDR3 nucleotides read TGTGCCAGCTCACCACCATTCTCCAGGACTAACTATGGCTACACCTTC.

Many counts were recorded for this clonotype. CDR3 amino acids: CASSYSPPGGIYNEQFF. The CDR3 nucleotides read TGTGCCAGCAGTTACTCCCCCCCCGGGGGGATCTACAATGAGCAGTTCTTC. V and J are TRBV6-2 or TRBV6-3 and TRBJ2-1; 7 bases fit TRBD2. Germline values: CDR1 MNHEY, CDR2 SVGEGT. The CDR3 length is 17 residues. Trimming at V came to 0 bases and at J to 3 bases, leaving 8 bases not matched to a gene.

This chain uses TRBV20-1 with TRBJ1-1; tentatively, D is TRBD1 (6 bases). Trimming left V 3 bases short and J 0 bases short, with 17 bases between. The CDR3 spans 16 residues. Germline V gene sequence: CDR1 DFQATT, CDR2 SNEGSKA (reference sequence). The CDR3 DNA reads as TGCAGTGCTAGCCCGGTTACCCAGGGGATGAACACTGAAGCTTTCTTT. Its protein product is CSASPVTQGMNTEAFF.

In this sample, this clonotype turned up many times. The rearrangement links TRBV5-1 to TRBJ2-2; 9 positions agree with TRBD1. The CDR3 extends over 15 amino acids. Germline trimming cut 0 bases from V and 6 bases from J; bases unmatched to any gene: 3. CDR1 is SGHRS, CDR2 YFSETQ, per germline. CDR3 amino acids: CASSLDRGRSGELFF. Here the CDR3 DNA reads TGCGCCAGCAGCTTGGACAGGGGGCGATCCGGGGAGCTGTTTTTT.

This clonotype was recorded at least ten times. The chain carries TRBV20-1 and TRBJ2-7; the D gene is possibly TRBD1 (5 bases). The CDR3 sequence is 11 residues long. Trimming shortened V by 1 base and J by 6 bases, and 7 bases separated the two germline ends. The V gene's germline CDR1 is DFQATT and CDR2 SNEGSKA (reference sequence). For the CDR3, the DNA is TGCAGTGCTAGAGTAGGGGTCGAGCAGTACGTC. Translation gives CSARVGVEQYV.

V and J are TRBV12-5 and TRBJ1-5; D gene uncertain. This CDR3 is 12 amino acids long. The ends were cut back, 7 bases at V and 10 bases at J, with 14 bases in the middle. The V gene's germline CDR1 is LGHNT and CDR2 FRNRAP. CDR3 residues: CASALDQEPQHF. The CDR3, as DNA: TGTGCTAGTGCCCTAGATCAAGAACCCCAGCATTTT.

This sequence joins TRBV19 and TRBJ1-1; a weak D match, TRBD1 (6 bases). The CDR3 is made up of 13 amino acids. Trimming took off 4 bases at V and 4 bases at J, with 10 bases between the two ends. Germline assignment: CDR1 LNHDA and CDR2 SQIVND (reference sequence). The CDR3 is CASSRGQSTEAFF. The CDR3 nucleotides are TGTGCCAGTAGTAGAGGACAGTCCACTGAAGCTTTCTTT.

This chain links TRBV7-2 with TRBJ1-1; 7 positions match TRBD1. V was pared by 10 bases and J by 0 bases, with 5 bases of the junction left unmatched. The V gene's germline CDR1 is SGHTA and CDR2 FQGNSA. CDR3 size: 13 residues. CDR3: CANRQGLNTEAFF. As DNA, the CDR3 is TGTGCCAACAGACAGGGACTGAACACTGAAGCTTTCTTT.

The chain uses TRBV9 and TRBJ2-3, with TRBD1 matching over 7 bases. The CDR3 sequence is 16 residues long. Germline V lookup: CDR1 SGDLS, CDR2 YYNGEE. V was pared by 6 bases and J by 0 bases, with 10 bases of the junction left unmatched. CDR3 nucleotides: TGTGCCAGCACCCTAGGGACAGACCTTAGCACAGATACGCAGTATTTT. It specifies CASTLGTDLSTDTQYF.

This clonotype was recorded a few times. The rearrangement joins TRBV7-9 to TRBJ2-3, with TRBD2 matching over 7 bases. The germline gives CDR1 SEHNR, CDR2 FQNEAQ (reference sequence). J gave up 1 base and V 0 bases, and 7 bases lay outside the gene matches. This CDR3 comprises 17 residues. CDR3 bases: TGTGCCAGCAGCTTAGCTGCTAGCGGAAGTGGCACAGATACGCAGTATTTT. It is translated as CASSLAASGSGTDTQYF.

This clonotype was observed a few times. This chain uses TRBV7-2 with TRBJ2-7, with D perhaps being TRBD1 or TRBD2 (5 bases each). Trimming pared 0 bases from V and 7 bases from J, leaving 22 bases between. The CDR3 runs to 17 residues. CDR1 SGHTA and CDR2 FQGNSA come from the germline V gene. DNA of the CDR3: TGTGCCAGCAGCTTAGCGGGGGTGTTTGTAGGTTCGCGGGAGCAGTACTTC. It translates to CASSLAGVFVGSREQYF. The full variable domain, completed using reference TRBV7-2 and TRBJ2-7, is GAGVSQSPSNKVTEKGKDVELRCDPISGHTALYWYRQSLGQGLEFLIYFQGNSAPDKSGLPSDRFSAERTGGSVSTLTIQRTQQEDSAVYLCASSLAGVFVGSREQYFGPGTRLTVT.

This clonotype was seen a handful of times. The chain joins TRBV4-1 to TRBJ1-3; D remains ambiguous. This CDR3 has 15 residues. V shed 3 bases and J shed 6 bases, with 15 bases lying between them. Germline V CDR1 and CDR2: MGHRA, YSYEKL. This CDR3 reads CASSQMTDRINTIYF. In DNA, the CDR3 is TGCGCCAGCAGCCAGATGACCGATCGGATAAACACCATATATTTT.

The chain couples TRBV7-2 to TRBJ1-1; D is ambiguous. Trimming took 5 bases from V and 1 from J, leaving 11 bases between them. This CDR3 is 14 amino acids long. Germline CDR1 reads SGHTA; CDR2 reads FQGNSA. CDR3 amino acids: CASSPSTANTEAFF. The DNA of the CDR3 is TGTGCCAGCAGCCCTTCGACGGCGAACACTGAAGCTTTCTTT. The full variable domain, rest sourced from reference TRBV7-2 and TRBJ1-1, is GAGVSQSPSNKVTEKGKDVELRCDPISGHTALYWYRQSLGQGLEFLIYFQGNSAPDKSGLPSDRFSAERTGGSVSTLTIQRTQQEDSAVYLCASSPSTANTEAFFGQGTRLTVV.

This clonotype was counted between two and nine times. V and J are TRBV20-1 and TRBJ1-1; TRBD1 might be the D (5 bases). The CDR3 is 13 amino acids. V shed 5 bases and J shed 0 bases, with 10 bases lying between them. Germline V CDR1 and CDR2: DFQATT, SNEGSKA (reference sequence). CDR3 region: CSAPRDLNTEAFF. The CDR3 nucleotides read TGCAGTGCTCCCAGGGACTTGAACACTGAAGCTTTCTTT.

The chain recombines TRBV4-1 with TRBJ2-7; 10 positions match TRBD1. With 5 bases clipped from V and 2 bases from J, the junction kept 6 bases outside the gene matches. This CDR3 comprises 15 residues. Germline lookup yields CDR1 MGHRA and CDR2 YSYEKL. As DNA, the CDR3 is TGCGCCAGCAGCGTACCGGGACAGGGGCCCTACGAGCAGTACTTC. Translated: CASSVPGQGPYEQYF.

The sample holds a few counts of this clonotype. V is TRBV19 and J is TRBJ2-2; D is undetermined. The CDR3 has 14 residues. Trimming removed 2 bases at V and 3 bases at J, with 7 bases between. Germline loops: CDR1 LNHDA, CDR2 SQIVND (reference sequence). DNA for the CDR3: TGTGCCAGTAGTATAAGGCGGTACACCGGGGAGCTGTTTTTT. Protein sequence: CASSIRRYTGELFF.

The chain has TRBV6-2 or TRBV6-3 and TRBJ1-1; the D is unclear. The CDR3 contains 13 residues. Germline CDR1 reads MNHEY; CDR2 reads SVGEGT. The V gene lost 0 bases and the J gene lost 5 bases, with 7 bases spanning the gap. DNA for the CDR3: TGTGCCAGCAGTTACTCGGTGCGAACTGAAGCTTTCTTT. The encoded protein is CASSYSVRTEAFF.

The chain employs TRBV5-1 and TRBJ2-1; D unresolved. Germline-derived CDR1 and CDR2 are SGHRS and YFSETQ. V shed 0 bases and J shed 12 bases, with 16 bases lying between them. This CDR3 spans 14 amino acids. This chain's CDR3 is CASSLASSMWGQFF. The CDR3 DNA is TGCGCCAGCAGCTTGGCCTCCTCAATGTGGGGGCAGTTCTTC.

This clonotype was seen a handful of times. The J gene is TRBJ1-1, the V gene TRBV18, with D uncertain. With 4 bases removed from V and 10 bases from J, the gap between germline ends came to 13 bases. The germline gives CDR1 KGHSH, CDR2 LQKENI. This CDR3 contains 12 residues. The CDR3 here is CASSLVSMGAFF. Written as DNA, the CDR3 is TGTGCCAGCTCACTGGTCTCGATGGGAGCTTTCTTT.

This clonotype was seen more than once but under ten times. The chain has TRBV20-1 and TRBJ2-3, with 7 bases matching TRBD2. Germline V gene lookup returns CDR1 DFQATT and CDR2 SNEGSKA (reference sequence). V dropped 5 bases and J dropped 4; count of bases not matched to a gene: 12. The CDR3 has 15 residues. CDR3 amino acids: CSALRAAGYPDTQYF. CDR3 DNA: TGCAGTGCTCTGAGGGCAGCGGGGTATCCAGATACGCAGTATTTT.